A selection of T cell receptor beta chains follows, all from one sample in a study of blood T cells in healthy people across ages. TCRdb reprocessed the 5' RACE reads with MiXCR, giving one entry per CDR3 protein. The sample includes about 580,000 distinct CDR3 sequences, roughly 48% of them seen just once. Material for sequencing was blood. Receptors originate from a man older than 75 in good health. CDR3s include the opening cysteine and the closing phenylalanine or tryptophan. A D gene is named only where the DNA matches it firmly. The size field is filled for only some rows; it gives once, few, many or a size class.

cdr3_aa	cdr3_nt	v_call	j_call	clone_size	d_call	cdr3_length
CASSQETSGRGEQFF	TGCGCCAGCAGCCAAGAGACTAGCGGGAGGGGTGAGCAGTTCTTC	TRBV4-1	TRBJ2-1	.	TRBD2	15
CAWSVLKNTEAFF	TGTGCCTGGAGTGTACTGAAGAACACTGAAGCTTTCTTT	TRBV30	TRBJ1-1	.	.	13
CASSRATGMNTEAFF	TGTGCCAGCAGTAGGGCTACAGGGATGAACACTGAAGCTTTCTTT	TRBV6-6	TRBJ1-1	many	.	15
CSSRLAGISYEQYF	TGCAGTTCCAGACTAGCGGGAATCTCCTACGAGCAGTACTTC	TRBV20-1	TRBJ2-7	few	TRBD2	14
CASSLGQGVINEQFF	TGCGCCAGCAGCTTGGGGCAGGGGGTCATCAATGAGCAGTTCTTC	TRBV5-1	TRBJ2-1	few	TRBD1	15
CASMFGHRDDFYGYTF	TGTGCCAGCATGTTCGGTCACCGGGATGACTTCTATGGCTACACCTTC	TRBV6-1	TRBJ1-2	.	.	16
CASSQASGQETRYF	TGTGCCAGCAGCCAAGCTAGCGGGCAAGAGACCCGGTACTTC	TRBV3-1	TRBJ2-5	.	TRBD2	14
CASSLVGSGGPSDTQYF	TGTGCCAGCAGCTTAGTTGGGTCGGGAGGGCCTTCAGATACGCAGTATTTT	TRBV7-2	TRBJ2-3	.	TRBD2	17
CASSDLAGGPVGTQYF	TGTGCCAGCAGCGATTTAGCGGGGGGCCCTGTTGGTACGCAGTATTTT	TRBV7-8	TRBJ2-3	.	TRBD2	16
CASSSIGGEQYF	TGTGCCAGCAGCTCTATCGGGGGGGAGCAGTACTTC	TRBV7-3	TRBJ2-7	.	TRBD2	12
CASSVGQGSTNEKLFF	TGTGCCAGCAGCGTCGGACAGGGATCAACTAATGAAAAACTGTTTTTT	TRBV9	TRBJ1-4	.	TRBD1	16
CASSPYTGGQETQYF	TGTGCCAGCTCACCCTACACGGGGGGCCAAGAGACCCAGTACTTC	TRBV18	TRBJ2-5	many	TRBD2	15
CASSTGQLPPVEQYF	TGTGCCAGCAGCACCGGACAGTTACCGCCTGTTGAGCAGTACTTC	TRBV9	TRBJ2-7	.	.	15
CASSWGLEGEQFF	TGTGCCAGCAGTTGGGGGCTTGAGGGTGAGCAGTTCTTC	TRBV6-2/TRBV6-3	TRBJ2-1	.	.	13
CASSPSGGDYNEQFF	TGTGCCAGCAGCCCATCCGGCGGAGACTACAATGAGCAGTTCTTC	TRBV9	TRBJ2-1	.	.	15
CASSQGLAGGTLGNEQFF	TGCGCCAGCAGCCAGGGACTAGCGGGAGGGACCCTTGGCAATGAGCAGTTCTTC	TRBV4-3	TRBJ2-1	.	TRBD2	18
CASSGTTGTKTYEQYF	TGTGCCAGCAGTGGCACCACCGGGACTAAAACCTACGAGCAGTACTTC	TRBV2	TRBJ2-7	.	TRBD2	16
CASSRSGQGSSGANVLTF	TGTGCCAGCAGTCGTTCAGGACAAGGGAGCTCTGGGGCCAACGTCCTGACTTTC	TRBV6-6	TRBJ2-6	many	.	18
CASRISFSGDEQFF	TGTGCCAGCAGAATTTCCTTCAGTGGGGATGAGCAGTTCTTC	TRBV7-8	TRBJ2-1	.	.	14
CASSSGQGEHEQYF	TGCGCCAGCAGCTCCGGACAGGGTGAGCACGAGCAGTACTTC	TRBV5-1	TRBJ2-7	many	TRBD1	14
CASSLGRGAGGYTF	TGTGCCAGCAGCTTAGGAAGGGGAGCGGGTGGCTACACCTTC	TRBV7-2	TRBJ1-2	.	.	14
CASSSLSGGGETQYF	TGCGCCAGCAGCTCACTGAGCGGAGGGGGAGAGACCCAGTACTTC	TRBV5-1	TRBJ2-5	.	.	15
CSVSRTDMQYF	TGCAGCGTCTCGCGGACTGATATGCAGTATTTT	TRBV29-1	TRBJ2-3	.	.	11
CASSAAPTSTDTQYF	TGTGCCAGCAGTGCGGCACCTACTAGCACAGATACGCAGTATTTT	TRBV6-1	TRBJ2-3	.	.	15
CASSLGTSGSDEQFF	TGTGCCAGCAGCTTAGGGACTAGCGGGAGTGATGAGCAGTTCTTC	TRBV6-4	TRBJ2-1	.	TRBD2	15
CASSVLGETQYF	TGTGCCAGCAGCGTACTGGGAGAGACCCAGTACTTC	TRBV9	TRBJ2-5	.	.	12
CASSRQGSVWDGYTF	TGTGCCAGCAGCCGTCAGGGGTCCGTATGGGATGGCTACACCTTC	TRBV5-5	TRBJ1-2	.	.	15
CASSPGQTNEQFF	TGTGCCAGCTCACCGGGACAGACCAATGAGCAGTTCTTC	TRBV18	TRBJ2-1	.	TRBD1	13